The 23 T cell receptor beta chains reported below all come from one sample, sequenced in a study of T cells in localized non-small cell lung cancer. Method: immunoSEQ multiplex PCR; TCRdb's copy keeps in-frame clones and lacks some. This table has around 40,000 clones, roughly 90% appearing once. Sequences were derived from peripheral blood, sampled before any cancer treatment. The receptors stem from an older female donor with stage I squamous cell lung carcinoma.

V usage is TRBV5-1 and J usage is TRBJ2-5; 7 nucleotides align to TRBD2. The CDR3 covers 14 residues. The junction had 5 bases not matched to a gene; V was cut back by 5 bases and J by 1 base. The germline gives CDR1 SGHRS, CDR2 YFSETQ. The CDR3 sequence: CASSSSGPQETQYF. The CDR3 bases are TGCGCCAGCAGTTCTAGCGGCCCCCAAGAGACCCAGTACTTC.

This clone has only a few counts. The V call is TRBV30, the J call TRBJ1-5, with TRBD1 as a possible D gene (6 bases). CDR3 length equals 16 residues. CDR1 and CDR2 from the germline V gene are GTSNPN and SVGIG (reference sequence). V was clipped by 0 bases and J by 4 bases, with 16 bases between them. This chain's CDR3 is CAWSVVRGPGNQPQHF. The CDR3 region has the DNA TGTGCCTGGAGTGTAGTCCGGGGGCCGGGGAATCAGCCCCAGCATTTT.

This clone was observed once. The V gene is TRBV10-1, the J gene TRBJ2-7, with D hard to call. Trimming took 5 bases from V and 7 from J, leaving 12 bases between them. The CDR3 length is 12 residues. CDR1 WNHNN and CDR2 SYGVQD come from the germline V gene (reference sequence). In DNA, the CDR3 is TGCGCCAGCAGTTATGCGAATGAAGAGCAGTACTTC. Translation gives CASSYANEEQYF.

This rearrangement joins TRBV18 to TRBJ2-2, with 7 positions matching TRBD1. Trimming cost V 6 bases and J 5 bases; bases outside gene matches: 9. CDR3 length equals 15 residues. Germline lookup yields CDR1 KGHSH and CDR2 LQKENI. This chain's CDR3 is CASSERTGKTGELFF. For the CDR3, the DNA is TGTGCCAGCTCGGAAAGGACAGGCAAGACCGGGGAGCTGTTTTTT.

The chain couples TRBV18 to TRBJ2-1; 11 bases align to TRBD2. Germline values: CDR1 KGHSH, CDR2 LQKENI. This CDR3 contains 17 residues. J was trimmed by 7 bases and V by 0 bases; bases with no gene match: 8. CDR3 in DNA: TGTGCCAGCTCACCACCATTACTAGCGGGAGCTCCAAATGAGCAGTTCTTC. Amino acids: CASSPPLLAGAPNEQFF.

The V gene is TRBV25-1, the J gene TRBJ2-1; TRBD1 matches 8 bases. The V gene end was trimmed by 5 bases and the J gene end by 8 bases; junction bases not matched to a gene: 8. Germline V lookup: CDR1 MGHDK, CDR2 SYGVNS. The CDR3 is 14 amino acids. The CDR3 DNA reads TGTGCCAGCAGTCCCACGGACAGGGTGCATGAGCAGTTCTTC. Its protein product is CASSPTDRVHEQFF.

This chain links TRBV14 with TRBJ1-1; D not resolved. V lost 0 bases and J 5 bases, leaving 13 bases between the germline ends. In germline, CDR1 is SGHDN, CDR2 FVKESK. The CDR3 has 15 residues. CDR3 protein: CASSQDYSGRTEAFF. CDR3 bases: TGTGCCAGCAGCCAAGATTATTCAGGACGGACTGAAGCTTTCTTT.

This clone has only one observation. The CDR3 here is CASSLMGQVYGYTF. Written as DNA, the CDR3 is TGTGCCAGCAGCTTAATGGGACAGGTTTATGGCTACACCTTC. The gene calls are TRBV7-3 and TRBJ1-2, with 8 bases fitting TRBD1. Unmatched junction bases numbered 3, after V lost 1 base and J lost 5 bases. Germline V gene lookup returns CDR1 SGHTA and CDR2 FQGTGA. The length of the CDR3 is 14 residues.

CDR3 bases: TGTGCCAGCAGTTTTACAGACACAGATACGCAGTATTTT. Its protein is CASSFTDTDTQYF. The rearrangement links TRBV7-9 to TRBJ2-3; D call uncertain. V was shortened by 6 bases and J by 2 bases, with 9 bases between the two germline ends. Germline loops: CDR1 SEHNR, CDR2 FQNEAQ (reference sequence). The CDR3 spans 13 residues.

This chain joins TRBV6-1 and TRBJ1-1; 8 nucleotides match TRBD1. The CDR3 is 15 residues long. The V and J ends lost 3 bases and 3 bases, in that order; junction bases with no gene match: 6. Germline CDR1 is MNHNS and CDR2 is SASEGT. CDR3 in DNA: TGTGCCAGCAGTGATAGGACAGGGCTTTACACTGAAGCTTTCTTT. Translated, it gives CASSDRTGLYTEAFF.

The chain is built from TRBV6-6 and TRBJ1-2; TRBD1 agrees at 9 bases. V lost 5 bases to trimming and J lost 4 bases; unmatched junction nucleotides: 8. CDR3 length equals 15 residues. Germline CDR1 and CDR2: MNHNY and SVGAGI (reference sequence). The CDR3 DNA is TGTGCCAGCAGTGACCCGACAGGGGGAGTCTATGGCTACACCTTC. It translates to CASSDPTGGVYGYTF.

This clone was detected once. The chain links TRBV19 to TRBJ2-1; 7 nucleotides align to TRBD2. Per germline, CDR1 LNHDA and CDR2 SQIVND (reference sequence). The CDR3 length is 15 residues. With 10 bases clipped from V and 0 bases from J, the junction kept 9 bases outside the gene matches. As DNA, the CDR3 is TGTGCCACAACCTCCAGCGGGAACTCCTACAATGAGCAGTTCTTC. Its translation: CATTSSGNSYNEQFF.

The chain has TRBV21-1 and TRBJ1-3; the table gives TRBD1 as D, unverified against the DNA. TRBV21-1 is noted as a pseudogene. The CDR3 runs 17 residues. The CDR3 reads CASSRDRVHHSGNTIYF. The CDR3 nucleotides read TGTGCCAGCAGCAGGGACAGGGTGCACCACTCTGGAAACACCATATATTTT.

This clone appeared a few times. The rearrangement joins TRBV6-6 to TRBJ2-7, with 13 nucleotides matching TRBD2. With 7 bases clipped from V and 3 bases from J, the junction kept 9 bases outside the gene matches. Germline lookup yields CDR1 MNHNY and CDR2 SVGAGI (reference sequence). This CDR3 contains 16 residues. CDR3 sequence reads: CASTRTSGSQGYEQYF. CDR3 in DNA: TGTGCCAGCACCCGGACTAGCGGGAGTCAGGGCTACGAGCAGTACTTC.

The J gene is TRBJ2-7, the V gene TRBV5-4, with D possibly TRBD1 on 6 matching bases. The CDR3 runs to 15 residues. The V end lost 0 bases, the J end lost 4 bases, and 14 bases lay between the germline ends. In germline, CDR1 is SGHNT, CDR2 YYREEE (reference sequence). The CDR3 loop is CASSLGRTDKYEQYF. CDR3 sequence (DNA): TGTGCCAGCAGCTTGGGTAGGACAGATAAGTACGAGCAGTACTTC.

The genes are TRBV4-1 and TRBJ2-2, with D possibly TRBD2 on 7 matching bases. This CDR3 is 15 amino acids long. The germline V gene encodes CDR1 MGHRA and CDR2 YSYEKL. Deletions cut 6 bases from V and 4 bases from J, with 15 bases between. In DNA, the CDR3 is TGCGCCAGCAGGAGGGGGGGTGCGGGCACCGGGGAGCTGTTTTTT. The encoded protein is CASRRGGAGTGELFF.

The chain is built from TRBV5-6 and TRBJ2-7; D ambiguous. In germline, CDR1 is SGHDT, CDR2 YYEEEE. The CDR3 has 13 residues. V was pared by 1 base and J by 4 bases, with 9 bases between. The CDR3 nucleotides read TGTGCCAGCAGCTTGATGGAGCTTTACGAGCAGTACTTC. It is translated as CASSLMELYEQYF.

The V call is TRBV11-2, the J call TRBJ2-1; D is perhaps TRBD2 (5 bases). Trimming left V 7 bases short and J 5 bases short, with 15 bases between. The CDR3 is made up of 14 amino acids. Germline CDR1 is SGHAT and CDR2 is FQNNGV. CDR3: CASTLIGLDNEQFF. The CDR3 DNA is TGTGCCAGCACCCTGATAGGACTCGACAATGAGCAGTTCTTC.

This chain joins TRBV2 and TRBJ2-5; 13 bases agree with TRBD2. With V trimmed by 6 bases and J by 7 bases, 8 bases remained unmatched. CDR3 length: 15 amino acids. The V gene's germline CDR1 is SNHLY and CDR2 FYNNEI. The CDR3 DNA sequence: TGTGCCAGCAGAGAACTAGCGGGAGGGCCCGGGACCCAGTACTTC. Translated: CASRELAGGPGTQYF.

The gene calls are TRBV19 and TRBJ2-7; 7 bases agree with TRBD2. This CDR3 contains 14 residues. The ends lost 6 bases at V and 2 bases at J; junction bases unmatched: 7. The germline V gene has CDR1 LNHDA and CDR2 SQIVND (reference sequence). The DNA of the CDR3 is TGTGCCAGTAGCTCGCGGGAGCCCCCCTACGAGCAGTACTTC. Amino acid sequence: CASSSREPPYEQYF.

CDR3 DNA: TGCGCCAGCAGCTTGACTCTTACCGCTTCTGGAAACACCATATATTTT. It specifies CASSLTLTASGNTIYF. The V call is TRBV5-1, the J call TRBJ1-3; no reliable D call. In germline, CDR1 is SGHRS, CDR2 YFSETQ. This CDR3 has 16 residues. V was cut by 1 base and J by 1 base, with 12 bases left in between.

V usage is TRBV9 and J usage is TRBJ1-2, with 7 bases lining up with TRBD1. The CDR3 loop spans 17 amino acids. Germline V gene data show CDR1 as SGDLS and CDR2 as YYNGEE. V gave up 4 bases and J gave up 4 bases; unmatched junction bases: 16. CDR3 nucleotides: TGTGCCAGCAGCTCGACCCAAGGGGGCCCCCGGCCCTATGGCTACACCTTC. Translation gives CASSSTQGGPRPYGYTF.

The V gene is TRBV30, the J gene TRBJ2-7; TRBD2 matches 12 bases. Germline loops: CDR1 GTSNPN, CDR2 SVGIG (reference sequence). CDR3 length: 14 amino acids. Trimming cost V 7 bases and J 3 bases; bases outside gene matches: 7. CDR3 loop: CASRLAGGHYEQYF. The CDR3 coding sequence is TGTGCCTCCAGGCTAGCGGGAGGGCACTACGAGCAGTACTTC.